The 18 T cell receptor beta chains reported below all come from one sample, sequenced in a study of blood T cell repertoires in COVID-19. Using immunoSEQ multiplex PCR, the repertoire was profiled, and TCRdb retains in-frame clones only, with some absent. The sample carries more than 400,000 clones, around 90% recorded once. Material for sequencing was PBMCs or T cells enriched from blood (not recorded which). The receptors were sampled from a young woman who had recovered from COVID-19.

CDR3 DNA sequence: TGTGCCAGCAGCGCTCCGGGAGGACCGGGAGATACGCAGTATTTT. Its protein product is CASSAPGGPGDTQYF. The V call is TRBV5-6, the J call TRBJ2-3, with 7 bases lining up with TRBD2. Germline CDR1 reads SGHDT; CDR2 reads YYEEEE. The CDR3 is 15 amino acids. V gave up 4 bases and J gave up 5 bases; unmatched junction bases: 10.

The CDR3 region is CASSPYPFGGRGGYGYTF. DNA for the CDR3: TGTGCCAGCAGTCCTTACCCTTTTGGCGGCAGGGGAGGGTATGGCTACACCTTC. The chain couples TRBV3-1 (or the pseudogene TRBV3-2) to TRBJ1-2, with D maybe TRBD1 (6 bases). The V end lost 6 bases, the J end lost 5 bases, and 28 bases lay between the germline ends. This CDR3 comprises 18 residues. Germline assignment: CDR1 LGHDT and CDR2 YNNKEL (reference sequence).

The CDR3 here is CASTIPTAGGGYGYTF. The CDR3 coding sequence is TGTGCCAGCACCATCCCAACGGCGGGGGGCGGGTATGGCTACACCTTC. The V and J genes are TRBV28 and TRBJ1-2; tentative D call: TRBD1 (6 bases). Looked up from germline, CDR1 is MDHEN and CDR2 is SYDVKM. The length of the CDR3 is 16 residues. V lost 7 bases, J lost 5 bases, and 23 bases lay in between.

The chain links TRBV7-6 to TRBJ2-2, with 11 nucleotides matching TRBD1. CDR3 size: 15 residues. Germline CDR1 reads SGHVS; CDR2 reads FNYEAQ. V shed 4 bases and J 6 bases; nucleotides not matched to a gene: 4. The chain's CDR3 is CASSSGQGAPGELFF. CDR3 sequence (DNA): TGTGCCAGCAGCTCCGGACAGGGGGCGCCCGGGGAGCTGTTTTTT. Full variable domain (rest looked up from reference TRBV7-6 and TRBJ2-2): GAGVSQSPRYKVTKRGQDVALRCDPISGHVSLYWYRQALGQGPEFLTYFNYEAQQDKSGLPNDRFSAERPEGSISTLTIQRTEQRDSAMYRCASSSGQGAPGELFFGEGSRLTVL.

V usage is TRBV2 and J usage is TRBJ1-2, with 7 bases that match TRBD1. CDR1 SNHLY and CDR2 FYNNEI come from the germline V gene. The length of the CDR3 is 16 residues. Losses at the gene ends were 7 bases for V and 0 bases for J; bases not matched to a gene: 11. The CDR3 sequence is CASTRDSQSTNYGYTF. In DNA, the CDR3 is TGTGCCAGCACACGGGACAGCCAGTCCACTAACTATGGCTACACCTTC.

The chain recombines TRBV9 with TRBJ2-7; TRBD2 matches 8 bases. With V trimmed by 4 bases and J by 3 bases, 9 bases remained unmatched. The CDR3 has 15 amino acids. Germline lookup yields CDR1 SGDLS and CDR2 YYNGEE. CDR3 nucleotides: TGTGCCAGCAGCCCGGGAGGGACTACATACTACGAGCAGTACTTC. This codes for CASSPGGTTYYEQYF. The complete variable domain, with remaining parts taken from reference TRBV9 and TRBJ2-7, reads DSGVTQTPKHLITATGQRVTLRCSPRSGDLSVYWYQQSLDQGLQFLIQYYNGEERAKGNILERFSAQQFPDLHSELNLSSLELGDSALYFCASSPGGTTYYEQYFGPGTRLTVT.

The genes are TRBV18 and TRBJ1-3, with TRBD1 as a possible D gene (5 bases). Germline CDR1 KGHSH, CDR2 LQKENI. The CDR3 length is 14 residues. V was trimmed by 3 bases and J by 4 bases, leaving 10 bases between them. CDR3 sequence reads: CASSPGGPGNTIYF. The DNA of the CDR3 is TGTGCCAGCTCACCCGGGGGACCCGGAAACACCATATATTTT.

This clone was counted only a few times. The J gene is TRBJ1-2, the V gene TRBV12-5; D unclear. V was pared by 0 bases and J by 7 bases, with 12 bases between. Germline V CDR1 and CDR2: LGHNT, FRNRAP. The CDR3 extends over 14 amino acids. For the CDR3, the DNA is TGTGCTAGTGGTTTGGTACAAAAATTTCCTGGCTACACCTTC. Residues: CASGLVQKFPGYTF.

The chain combines TRBV14 with TRBJ2-1, with 9 bases matching TRBD1. The CDR3 runs to 17 residues. CDR1 SGHDN and CDR2 FVKESK come from the germline V gene. J gave up 8 bases and V 2 bases, and 13 bases lay outside the gene matches. CDR3 DNA sequence: TGTGCCAGCAGCCAAACCGTCCGGGACAGGGCGGGCGATGAGCAGTTCTTC. Its protein is CASSQTVRDRAGDEQFF.

This clone came up once. DNA of the CDR3: TGTGCCAGCAAGGACAGGGGTAGTTTTGGGGCCAACGTCCTGACTTTC. Amino acid sequence: CASKDRGSFGANVLTF. This sequence joins TRBV2 and TRBJ2-6, with 9 bases that match TRBD1. This CDR3 region has 16 residues. With V trimmed by 7 bases and J by 3 bases, 7 bases remained unmatched. CDR1 and CDR2 from the germline V gene are SNHLY and FYNNEI.

Only one count was recorded for this clone. The chain carries TRBV12-3 or TRBV12-4 and TRBJ1-1; D is ambiguous. CDR3 length: 13 amino acids. V lost 5 bases and J 5 bases, leaving 12 bases between the germline ends. The CDR3 nucleotides read TGTGCCAGCAGTCGGGGATCTGGAACTGAAGCTTTCTTT. It is translated as CASSRGSGTEAFF.

Notes on this clone: Other nucleotide sequences in the sample specify the same CDR3. This CDR3 is CASSLGLSNTGELFF. In nucleotides, the CDR3 is TGTGCCAGCAGCTTAGGACTGTCGAACACCGGGGAGCTGTTTTTT. The chain carries TRBV5-4 and TRBJ2-2, with D maybe TRBD2 (5 bases). The germline CDR1 and CDR2 sequences are SGHNT and YYREEE (reference sequence). The CDR3 totals 15 residues. The V end lost 2 bases, the J end lost 0 bases, and 8 bases lay between the germline ends.

This chain joins TRBV5-1 and TRBJ1-4; 10 bases are shared with TRBD1. The CDR3 is 14 amino acids. The germline CDR1 and CDR2 sequences are SGHRS and YFSETQ. V shed 7 bases and J 7 bases; nucleotides not matched to a gene: 7. The CDR3 DNA sequence: TGCGCCAGCTGTTTTGGACAGGGGGGTGAAAAACTGTTTTTT. Translation: CASCFGQGGEKLFF.

This sequence joins TRBV5-5 and TRBJ1-2, with 7 bases identical to TRBD1. CDR3 length equals 12 residues. The germline CDR1 and CDR2 sequences are SGHKS and YYEKEE (reference sequence). V lost 4 bases and J lost 8; bases outside the gene matches: 5. CDR3 loop: CASSETGLGYTF. CDR3 in DNA: TGTGCCAGCAGCGAGACAGGGTTAGGCTACACCTTC.

The CDR3 nucleotides read TGTGCCAGCTCTCGACTAGTTGAGAATTCACCCCTCCACTTT. It specifies CASSRLVENSPLHF. V usage is TRBV27 and J usage is TRBJ1-6; D gene uncertain. Germline values: CDR1 MNHEY, CDR2 SMNVEV (reference sequence). The CDR3 contains 14 residues. Between the trimmed V and J ends, which lost 8 bases and 7 bases, there was a span of 15 bases.

J is TRBJ1-4 and V is TRBV7-6, with 9 bases aligning to TRBD1. From germline, CDR1 is SGHVS and CDR2 FNYEAQ. V lost 5 bases and J lost 6; bases outside the gene matches: 7. CDR3 length: 15 amino acids. DNA of the CDR3: TGTGCCAGCAGCACAAGGACAGGGGATGATGAAAAACTGTTTTTT. Translating it yields CASSTRTGDDEKLFF.

The V call is TRBV5-6, the J call TRBJ2-7, with 9 bases fitting TRBD1. From germline, CDR1 is SGHDT and CDR2 YYEEEE. V lost 2 bases, J lost 4 bases, and 4 bases stayed unmatched. The CDR3 extends over 14 amino acids. The CDR3 DNA reads as TGTGCCAGCAGCTTAATGGACAGGGGATACGAGCAGTACTTC. It codes for CASSLMDRGYEQYF.

The chain combines TRBV5-5 with TRBJ2-5; TRBD2 agrees at 13 bases. V lost 4 bases to trimming and J lost 5 bases; unmatched junction nucleotides: 5. The V gene's germline CDR1 is SGHKS and CDR2 YYEKEE (reference sequence). This CDR3 spans 15 amino acids. CDR3 nucleotide sequence: TGTGCCAGCAGCCGTGGGACTAGCGGGGTGGAGACCCAGTACTTC. Encoded protein: CASSRGTSGVETQYF.